This record covers a single TCR beta chain. Antigen: not known. One end of the junction fails to match germline, which may point to a read error. The data stem from a study of early T cells in non-severe SARS-CoV-2 infection. Study-level results: Private and CD4 specificities were missed by VDJdb matching, which favored anti-spike CD8 responses.

The CDR3 runs 13 residues. Germline V gives CDR1 SGHNT, CDR2 YYREEE (reference sequence). Unique molecular identifiers were attached to individual cDNA molecules. Each CDR3 protein gets one entry after TCRdb re-called the 5' RACE reads with MiXCR. The sample yields roughly 99,000 distinct CDR3 sequences, 9.5% to 15% seen once. The TCR originated in an adult who was a healthcare worker with PCR-confirmed SARS-CoV-2 infection or an uninfected control (not recorded which). Source: whole blood, taken at baseline. The rearrangement uses TRBV5-4 and TRBJ2-3; D gene ambiguous. For the CDR3, the DNA is TGTGCCAGCAGCCTGACAAGCACAGATATGCAGTATTTT. As protein: CASSLTSTDMQYF.